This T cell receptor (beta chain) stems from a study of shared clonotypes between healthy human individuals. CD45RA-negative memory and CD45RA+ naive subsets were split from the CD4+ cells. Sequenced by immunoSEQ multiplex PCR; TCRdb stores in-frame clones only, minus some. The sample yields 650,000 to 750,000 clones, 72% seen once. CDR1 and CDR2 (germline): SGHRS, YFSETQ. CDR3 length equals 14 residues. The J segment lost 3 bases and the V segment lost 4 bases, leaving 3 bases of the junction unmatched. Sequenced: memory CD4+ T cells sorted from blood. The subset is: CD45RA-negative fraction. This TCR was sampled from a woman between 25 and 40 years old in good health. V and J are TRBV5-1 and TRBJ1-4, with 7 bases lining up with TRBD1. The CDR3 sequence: CASSKTGPNEKLFF. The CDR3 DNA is TGCGCCAGCAGCAAGACAGGGCCTAATGAAAAACTGTTTTTT.